Below, 24 T cell receptor beta chains from the same sample are listed, as sequenced in a study of T cells in Graves' hyperthyroidism and ophthalmopathy (dated by TCRdb to about 2019). The library relied on multiplex PCR. The sample was run on an Illumina HiSeq 2000. TCR beta CDR3 regions were amplified from RNA transcripts. The TCR CDR3 was subjected to a first round of RT-PCR using the HTBI primer set and the Qiagen OneStep RT-PCR kit. Through fastp at Q25 and MiXCR, TCRdb rebuilt clones from the public reads, retaining in-frame beta chains. Each record represents a unique CDR3 protein, reported with the most common genes and DNA among its rows. This sample lists about 280,000 distinct CDR3 sequences; approximately 26% were detected once. The ten largest clones capture approximately 30% of the sample. Sequencing was performed on blood. The receptor set was obtained from a man aged 40-49 years with Graves' hyperthyroidism that later progressed to Graves' ophthalmopathy.

Many counts were recorded for this clonotype. The rearrangement joins TRBV10-2 to TRBJ1-2; 8 bases line up with TRBD1. This CDR3 region has 13 residues. Germline V gene data show CDR1 as WSHSY and CDR2 as SAAADI. The V and J ends lost 4 bases and 8 bases, in that order; junction bases with no gene match: 6. The CDR3 reads CASSVADREGYTF. The CDR3 DNA reads as TGCGCCAGCAGTGTGGCGGACAGGGAGGGCTACACCTTC.

A word on this clonotype: Being one base from a much bigger clone, this may be a read error. The chain joins TRBV28 to TRBJ1-1; 8 bases agree with TRBD1. Germline CDR1 is MDHEN and CDR2 is SYDVKM. J was trimmed by 0 bases and V by 8 bases; bases with no gene match: 2. CDR3 length: 13 residues. DNA for the CDR3: TGTGCCAGCGCAGGGGGCATGAACACTGAAGCTTTCTTT. This encodes CASAGGMNTEAFF.

The rearrangement joins TRBV29-1 to TRBJ2-4, with no clear D. The germline gives CDR1 SQVTM, CDR2 ANQGSEA. CDR3 length equals 15 residues. With 6 bases removed from V and 0 bases from J, the gap between germline ends came to 15 bases. The CDR3 spells CSVRDSRLAKNIQYF. CDR3 DNA sequence: TGCAGCGTGAGAGACTCCCGGCTAGCCAAAAACATTCAGTACTTC.

This clonotype is a singleton in its sample. The chain joins TRBV2 to TRBJ2-5, with TRBD1 matching over 7 bases. V was pared by 7 bases and J by 1 base, with 9 bases of the junction left unmatched. CDR1 is SNHLY, CDR2 FYNNEI, per germline. This CDR3 is 15 amino acids long. This chain's CDR3 is CASTLTRDSQETQYF. The DNA for the CDR3 is TGTGCCAGCACCTTGACCCGGGACAGCCAAGAGACCCAGTACTTC.

This clonotype has ten or more counts. This rearrangement joins TRBV10-3 to TRBJ2-5; D uncertain. Germline V lookup: CDR1 ENHRY, CDR2 SYGVKD. The CDR3 sequence is 11 residues long. Trimming shortened V by 6 bases and J by 2 bases, and 4 bases separated the two germline ends. This CDR3 is CAIRIQETQYF. Written as DNA, the CDR3 is TGTGCCATCAGGATACAAGAGACCCAGTACTTC.

This clonotype was picked up many times. The V gene is TRBV7-6, the J gene TRBJ2-7; D might be TRBD1 (5 bases). The CDR3 spans 15 residues. CDR1 and CDR2 from the germline V gene are SGHVS and FNYEAQ. V lost 3 bases and J 1 base, leaving 13 bases between the germline ends. The CDR3 loop reads CASSFGDSESYEQYF. CDR3 nucleotide sequence: TGTGCCAGCAGCTTTGGCGACAGTGAATCCTACGAGCAGTACTTC.

This clonotype has a handful of counts. This may be a read error, as it is one base from a much larger clone. V and J are TRBV5-6 and TRBJ2-7, with D tentatively TRBD2 (6 bases). The CDR3 runs 16 residues. The germline CDR1 and CDR2 sequences are SGHDT and YYEEEE. CDR3 region: CVSSTSRSGVPYEQYF. DNA of the CDR3: TGTGTCAGCAGCACATCTCGTTCGGGGGTGCCCTACGAGCAGTACTTC.

This clonotype has a single count. The chain carries TRBV6-1 and TRBJ1-2; tentative D call: TRBD1 (6 bases). Germline V gene data show CDR1 as MNHNS and CDR2 as SASEGT. The V gene lost 8 bases and the J gene lost 5 bases, with 12 bases spanning the gap. The CDR3 extends over 12 amino acids. The CDR3 spells CASWGRGYGYTF. The CDR3 DNA reads TGTGCCAGCTGGGGGAGGGGGTATGGCTACACCTTC.

Ten or more counts support this clonotype. The gene calls are TRBV30 and TRBJ1-1; perhaps TRBD1 as D (5 bases). This CDR3 is built from 12 residues. The germline CDR1 and CDR2 sequences are GTSNPN and SVGIG (reference sequence). V was pared by 4 bases and J by 5 bases, with 11 bases between. The CDR3 sequence: CAWITGGTEAFF. The CDR3 nucleotides are TGTGCCTGGATCACAGGTGGTACTGAAGCTTTCTTT. The full variable domain, in which reference TRBV30 and TRBJ1-1 provide the parts outside the CDR3, is SQTIHQWPATLVQPVGSPLSLECTVEGTSNPNLYWYRQAAGRGLQLLFYSVGIGQISSEVPQNLSASRPQDRQFILSSKKLLLSDSGFYLCAWITGGTEAFFGQGTRLTVV.

This clonotype was seen many times. V is TRBV28 and J is TRBJ2-7; 7 bases line up with TRBD2. Germline-derived CDR1 and CDR2 are MDHEN and SYDVKM. V trimming: 5 bases; J trimming: 0 bases; junction bases outside the gene matches: 4. The CDR3 is 14 residues long. CDR3 in amino acids: CASSATSVSYEQYF. In DNA form, the CDR3 reads TGTGCCAGCAGTGCCACTAGCGTCTCCTACGAGCAGTACTTC.

This clonotype was seen repeatedly, ten times or more. The chain joins TRBV18 to TRBJ1-1, with TRBD1 matching over 8 bases. V lost 2 bases, J lost 3 bases, and 11 bases stayed unmatched. The length of the CDR3 is 17 residues. Germline-derived CDR1 and CDR2 are KGHSH and LQKENI. CDR3 sequence: CASSPWQGAAGDTEAFF. In DNA form, the CDR3 reads TGTGCCAGCTCACCATGGCAGGGGGCGGCTGGGGACACTGAAGCTTTCTTT.

V is TRBV6-1 and J is TRBJ1-5, with 9 positions matching TRBD1. The V gene end was trimmed by 10 bases and the J gene end by 6 bases; junction bases not matched to a gene: 10. There are 14 residues in the CDR3. Germline values: CDR1 MNHNS, CDR2 SASEGT. For the CDR3, the DNA is TGTGCCACGGGACAGGGTAGGACAAGTCAGCCCCAGCATTTT. This codes for CATGQGRTSQPQHF.

Many counts were recorded for this clonotype. The V call is TRBV5-1, the J call TRBJ2-5, with 7 bases lining up with TRBD2. The CDR3 is made up of 17 amino acids. V shed 2 bases, J shed 2 bases, and the junction held 12 bases outside the gene matches. Germline-derived CDR1 and CDR2 are SGHRS and YFSETQ. The CDR3, as DNA: TGCGCCAGCAGCTTTCCCGGGACTATTCCACAACAAGAGACCCAGTACTTC. This translates into CASSFPGTIPQQETQYF.

This clonotype was observed many times. The chain is built from TRBV20-1 and TRBJ2-5; TRBD1 matches 7 bases. The CDR3 is 14 amino acids. Germline V gene sequence: CDR1 DFQATT, CDR2 SNEGSKA (reference sequence). V trimming: 6 bases; J trimming: 4 bases; junction bases outside the gene matches: 11. The CDR3 sequence is CSAPSRGTGETQYF. Here the CDR3 DNA reads TGCAGTGCCCCCAGCAGGGGGACCGGAGAGACCCAGTACTTC.

This clonotype came up many times. V is TRBV19 and J is TRBJ1-1; no reliable D call. V shed 2 bases and J shed 1 base, with 8 bases lying between them. The CDR3 is made up of 14 amino acids. Germline loops: CDR1 LNHDA, CDR2 SQIVND (reference sequence). The CDR3 protein is CASSIPPWNTEAFF. CDR3 coding DNA: TGTGCCAGTAGTATACCACCCTGGAACACTGAAGCTTTCTTT.

This clonotype was picked up many times. V gene TRBV6-1 combines with J gene TRBJ2-5, with D unresolved. CDR3 length: 13 amino acids. In germline, CDR1 is MNHNS, CDR2 SASEGT. V was cut by 7 bases and J by 4 bases, with 13 bases left in between. This CDR3 is CASIQSGAETQYF. The CDR3 bases are TGTGCCAGCATTCAATCGGGCGCAGAGACCCAGTACTTC.

This rearrangement joins TRBV20-1 to TRBJ1-1; 9 bases are shared with TRBD1. V lost 0 bases and J lost 5; bases outside the gene matches: 4. Per germline, CDR1 DFQATT and CDR2 SNEGSKA (reference sequence). The CDR3 consists of 14 residues. The CDR3 here is CSARDLGQGTEAFF. CDR3 coding DNA: TGCAGTGCTAGAGATCTCGGACAGGGGACTGAAGCTTTCTTT.

This clonotype was recorded at least ten times. The J gene is TRBJ1-6, the V gene TRBV11-2; D gene ambiguous. Trimming removed 3 bases from V and 7 bases from J, with 4 bases in between. Germline assignment: CDR1 SGHAT and CDR2 FQNNGV. The CDR3 extends over 12 amino acids. The chain's CDR3 is CASSFANSPLHF. CDR3 bases: TGTGCCAGCAGCTTTGCGAATTCACCCCTCCACTTT.

This clonotype was seen at least ten times. V is TRBV6-2 or TRBV6-3 and J is TRBJ2-1; 10 bases line up with TRBD2. J gave up 6 bases and V 11 bases, and 7 bases lay outside the gene matches. Germline V gene sequence: CDR1 MNHEY, CDR2 SVGEGT. The CDR3 contains 13 residues. The DNA of the CDR3 is TGTGCCGGTAAGCGGGAGGGCTTCAATGAGCAGTTCTTC. Residues: CAGKREGFNEQFF.

This clonotype was seen only once. The chain uses TRBV6-2 or TRBV6-3 and TRBJ2-7, with D unresolved. V was pared by 3 bases and J by 1 base, with 10 bases between. The CDR3 runs to 14 residues. Germline CDR1 is MNHEY and CDR2 is SVGEGT. CDR3 DNA sequence: TGTGCCAGCAGTTATCTCGCGCGATCCTACGAGCAGTACTTC. As protein: CASSYLARSYEQYF.

The chain recombines TRBV27 with TRBJ1-3, with TRBD1 matching over 7 bases. CDR1 and CDR2 (germline): MNHEY, SMNVEV (reference sequence). The CDR3 length is 16 residues. Trimming removed 5 bases from V and 0 bases from J; junction bases left unmatched: 7. The CDR3 loop is CASSPGGQTSGNTIYF. The CDR3 DNA reads as TGTGCCAGCAGTCCAGGGGGACAGACCTCTGGAAACACCATATATTTT.

In this sample, this clonotype turned up many times. The gene calls are TRBV6-5 and TRBJ1-2; D gene uncertain. Trimming cost V 6 bases and J 3 bases, with 5 bases left between them. The CDR3 loop spans 11 amino acids. Germline assignment: CDR1 MNHEY and CDR2 SVGAGI. The CDR3 loop is CASRGDYGYTF. The CDR3 region has the DNA TGTGCCAGCAGGGGCGACTATGGCTACACCTTC.

At least ten counts were recorded for this clonotype. V usage is TRBV12-3 or TRBV12-4 and J usage is TRBJ2-7, with 8 bases identical to TRBD1. The CDR3 sequence is 17 residues long. The V segment lost 2 bases and the J segment 4 bases; nucleotides outside the gene matches: 13. The CDR3 loop is CASSLRGPNWTGYEQYF. The CDR3 DNA is TGTGCCAGCAGTTTAAGGGGGCCAAATTGGACAGGGTACGAGCAGTACTTC.

This clonotype was counted ten times or more. The gene calls are TRBV6-1 and TRBJ2-2; 8 positions match TRBD2. V shed 4 bases and J 4 bases; nucleotides not matched to a gene: 14. The germline V gene encodes CDR1 MNHNS and CDR2 SASEGT. The CDR3 covers 18 residues. The CDR3 DNA is TGTGCCAGCAGTGCAAACCCCGGGATAGCGGGGTCCACCGGGGAGCTGTTTTTT. Protein sequence: CASSANPGIAGSTGELFF.